This entry lists 5 T cell receptor beta chains sequenced from one sample in a study of blood T cell repertoires in COVID-19. The method was immunoSEQ multiplex PCR; TCRdb's version includes in-frame clones alone and lacks a portion of them. The table lists fewer than 300,000 clones, 88% of them singletons, with just under 9.5% in the top ten. The sample consisted of peripheral blood. The source of these receptors is a man aged 18 to 35 with active or convalescent COVID-19.

The V gene is TRBV5-8, the J gene TRBJ1-5, with D possibly TRBD1 on 6 matching bases. CDR1 and CDR2 (germline): SGHTS, YDEGEE. With 7 bases removed from V and 7 bases from J, the gap between germline ends came to 15 bases. This CDR3 comprises 13 residues. CDR3 sequence (DNA): TGTGCCAGCTTGGCGGGGGCCGGGCAGCCCCAGCATTTT. It is translated as CASLAGAGQPQHF.

The chain joins TRBV2 to TRBJ2-3, with 8 bases identical to TRBD1. CDR1 is SNHLY and CDR2 is FYNNEI in the germline V gene. Trimming took 6 bases from V and 4 from J; bases not matched to a gene: 3. The CDR3 has 13 residues. Written as DNA, the CDR3 is TGTGCCAGCAGATTGACAGGGGCAGATACGCAGTATTTT. Protein: CASRLTGADTQYF. The full variable domain, in which reference TRBV2 and TRBJ2-3 provide the parts outside the CDR3, is EPEVTQTPSHQVTQMGQEVILRCVPISNHLYFYWYRQILGQKVEFLVSFYNNEISEKSEIFDDQFSVERPDGSNFTLKIRSTKLEDSAMYFCASRLTGADTQYFGPGTRLTVL.

J is TRBJ2-7 and V is TRBV4-1; TRBD1 might be the D (6 bases). The length of the CDR3 is 14 residues. Trimming pared 4 bases from V and 2 bases from J, leaving 12 bases between. The germline CDR1 and CDR2 sequences are MGHRA and YSYEKL. The CDR3 sequence is CASSLRDTAYEQYF. The DNA of the CDR3 is TGCGCCAGCAGCCTCCGGGACACCGCCTACGAGCAGTACTTC.

This chain links TRBV4-1 with TRBJ2-2; 7 nucleotides agree with TRBD1. The CDR3 length is 16 residues. The V gene's germline CDR1 is MGHRA and CDR2 YSYEKL. V lost 0 bases to trimming and J lost 2 bases; unmatched junction nucleotides: 3. The CDR3 region has the DNA TGCGCCAGCAGCCAAGAAGGGGGCCGAAACACCGGGGAGCTGTTTTTT. Translation gives CASSQEGGRNTGELFF.

The chain has TRBV14 and TRBJ2-7; 9 bases align to TRBD1. V lost 5 bases, J lost 4 bases, and 3 bases stayed unmatched. The CDR3 is made up of 13 amino acids. The germline V gene has CDR1 SGHDN and CDR2 FVKESK. The CDR3 DNA follows: TGTGCCAGCAGCGGGGACAGGGATTACGAGCAGTACTTC. This translates into CASSGDRDYEQYF.